Presented here are 22 T cell receptor beta chains from one specimen sequenced in a study of T cell responses to AZD1222 COVID-19 vaccine. TCRdb's copy holds only in-frame clones and misses some; the assay was immunoSEQ multiplex PCR. The sample has some 150,000 clones; more than 85% are singletons. The material was peripheral blood, obtained after recovery from COVID-19. The receptor set was obtained from an adult who had recovered from COVID-19.

The chain carries TRBV9 and TRBJ2-2; D remains unclear. The germline V and J ends were trimmed by 0 bases and 7 bases, with 13 bases remaining between them. The V gene's germline CDR1 is SGDLS and CDR2 YYNGEE. This CDR3 contains 15 residues. The CDR3 sequence: CASSVGRSPGGELFF. The CDR3 DNA is TGTGCCAGCAGCGTAGGAAGGAGTCCGGGCGGGGAGCTGTTTTTT. Filled out from reference TRBV9 and TRBJ2-2, the complete variable domain reads DSGVTQTPKHLITATGQRVTLRCSPRSGDLSVYWYQQSLDQGLQFLIQYYNGEERAKGNILERFSAQQFPDLHSELNLSSLELGDSALYFCASSVGRSPGGELFFGEGSRLTVL.

J is TRBJ1-1 and V is TRBV28; no definite D call. Trimming removed 6 bases from V and 6 bases from J, with 20 bases in between. The CDR3 contains 15 residues. Per germline, CDR1 MDHEN and CDR2 SYDVKM. The CDR3 protein is CASSRAGRREAEAFF. The DNA of the CDR3 is TGTGCCAGCAGCCGTGCCGGCAGGCGGGAGGCTGAAGCTTTCTTT.

The rearrangement links TRBV7-9 to TRBJ2-7, with D unclear. Trimming cost V 5 bases and J 0 bases, with 17 bases left between them. CDR1 is SEHNR and CDR2 is FQNEAQ in the germline V gene (reference sequence). The CDR3 is made up of 16 amino acids. The CDR3 protein is CASSPAFNSLSYEQYF. The CDR3 bases are TGTGCCAGCAGCCCAGCGTTCAATTCTCTCTCCTACGAGCAGTACTTC.

This chain joins TRBV5-1 and TRBJ2-7; D gene ambiguous. The CDR3 runs 14 residues. Germline V gene sequence: CDR1 SGHRS, CDR2 YFSETQ. V was shortened by 0 bases and J by 5 bases, with 12 bases between the two germline ends. In DNA, the CDR3 is TGCGCCAGCAGCTTGGCCCCCCCGGCGAACGAGCAGTACTTC. Translation gives CASSLAPPANEQYF.

The chain couples TRBV5-1 to TRBJ2-2; 8 positions match TRBD1. CDR1 SGHRS and CDR2 YFSETQ come from the germline V gene. The CDR3 loop spans 16 amino acids. J was trimmed by 2 bases and V by 4 bases; bases with no gene match: 7. CDR3 nucleotide sequence: TGCGCCAGCAGCCGCGGACAGGGTAGTAACACCGGGGAGCTGTTTTTT. Translation: CASSRGQGSNTGELFF.

The genes are TRBV7-2 and TRBJ1-2; no firm D call. The germline V and J ends were trimmed by 1 base and 6 bases, with 9 bases remaining between them. Germline V CDR1 and CDR2: SGHTA, FQGNSA. The CDR3 totals 13 residues. CDR3 residues: CASSLVGRDGYTF. The DNA of the CDR3 is TGTGCCAGCAGCTTAGTTGGACGCGATGGCTACACCTTC.

The chain uses TRBV5-4 and TRBJ2-5; D perhaps matches TRBD2 (8 bases). The germline V gene has CDR1 SGHNT and CDR2 YYREEE (reference sequence). V was trimmed by 7 bases and J by 3 bases, leaving 13 bases between them. This CDR3 has 13 amino acids. CDR3 DNA sequence: TGTGCCAGCCGGGAGGGGGCGAAAGAGACCCAGTACTTC. Amino acids: CASREGAKETQYF.

J is TRBJ1-2 and V is TRBV5-1; weak D call: TRBD1 (5 bases). V lost 0 bases and J lost 6, with 12 bases in between. Germline-derived CDR1 and CDR2 are SGHRS and YFSETQ. This CDR3 is 14 amino acids long. In DNA, the CDR3 is TGCGCCAGCAGCTTGGCCCCTCAGGACAATGGCTACACCTTC. It specifies CASSLAPQDNGYTF.

This rearrangement joins TRBV5-1 to TRBJ1-4; D gene ambiguous. CDR1 and CDR2 from the germline V gene are SGHRS and YFSETQ. There are 14 residues in the CDR3. Trimming stripped 7 bases from V and 2 bases from J, with 12 bases between. The CDR3 is CASSRSQTNEKLFF. The CDR3 region has the DNA TGCGCCAGCTCCCGGAGCCAGACTAATGAAAAACTGTTTTTT.

This chain uses TRBV15 with TRBJ2-3, with 8 nucleotides matching TRBD2. Germline V lookup: CDR1 LNHNV, CDR2 YYDKDF (reference sequence). This CDR3 has 14 amino acids. Germline trimming cut 5 bases from V and 2 bases from J; bases unmatched to any gene: 3. The CDR3: CATSSGGITDTQYF. For the CDR3, the DNA is TGTGCCACCAGCTCGGGAGGGATCACAGATACGCAGTATTTT.

The chain recombines TRBV19 with TRBJ2-7, with D perhaps TRBD1 (5 bases). The CDR3 covers 11 residues. Looked up from germline, CDR1 is LNHDA and CDR2 is SQIVND (reference sequence). Trimming took off 5 bases at V and 4 bases at J, with 6 bases between the two ends. CDR3 nucleotides: TGTGCCAGTAGTCAGGGTTACGAGCAGTACTTC. This translates into CASSQGYEQYF. Filled out from reference TRBV19 and TRBJ2-7, the complete variable domain reads DGGITQSPKYLFRKEGQNVTLSCEQNLNHDAMYWYRQDPGQGLRLIYYSQIVNDFQKGDIAEGYSVSREKKESFPLTVTSAQKNPTAFYLCASSQGYEQYFGPGTRLTVT.

V usage is TRBV4-1 and J usage is TRBJ2-1; D tentatively fits TRBD1 or TRBD2 (5 bases each). Trimming stripped 4 bases from V and 10 bases from J, with 14 bases between. CDR1 MGHRA and CDR2 YSYEKL come from the germline V gene. This CDR3 spans 13 amino acids. This CDR3 is CASSRGVTLEQFF. The CDR3 region has the DNA TGCGCCAGCAGCCGAGGGGTAACTTTGGAGCAGTTCTTC.

The chain is built from TRBV23-1 and TRBJ2-1; TRBD1 matches 10 bases. TRBV23-1 is assigned to the ORF class and has an uncertain function. The ends lost 6 bases at V and 9 bases at J; junction bases unmatched: 14. This CDR3 has 16 amino acids. This CDR3 is CASSPPPGTGAAEQFF. The CDR3 coding sequence is TGCGCCAGCAGCCCACCCCCCGGGACAGGGGCGGCTGAGCAGTTCTTC.

The genes are TRBV6-1 and TRBJ2-3, with 14 bases aligning to TRBD2. Per germline, CDR1 MNHNS and CDR2 SASEGT. J gave up 8 bases and V 0 bases, and 10 bases lay outside the gene matches. The length of the CDR3 is 18 residues. CDR3: CASSEAGSTSGRAGTQYF. The CDR3, as DNA: TGTGCCAGCAGTGAAGCGGGATCGACTAGCGGGAGGGCCGGTACGCAGTATTTT.

This clone appeared once. The chain recombines TRBV27 with TRBJ2-7, with 7 bases identical to TRBD1. Germline V gives CDR1 MNHEY, CDR2 SMNVEV (reference sequence). With V trimmed by 5 bases and J by 5 bases, 12 bases remained unmatched. The CDR3 spans 15 residues. The CDR3 DNA reads as TGTGCCAGCAGTCTCCTACAGGGGTTGCCCCACGAGCAGTACTTC. Its protein is CASSLLQGLPHEQYF.

This clone occurred a few times. The chain joins TRBV7-9 to TRBJ1-1; D remains ambiguous. V lost 3 bases, J lost 0 bases, and 8 bases lay in between. This CDR3 spans 14 amino acids. Germline assignment: CDR1 SEHNR and CDR2 FQNEAQ (reference sequence). In DNA, the CDR3 is TGTGCCAGCAGCTTCCCACAGATGAACACTGAAGCTTTCTTT. It is translated as CASSFPQMNTEAFF.

The chain links TRBV5-1 to TRBJ1-1, with D possibly being TRBD1 (6 bases). The CDR3 is made up of 14 amino acids. The germline V gene has CDR1 SGHRS and CDR2 YFSETQ. Trimming left V 0 bases short and J 7 bases short, with 13 bases between. DNA for the CDR3: TGCGCCAGCAGCTTGGGAGGACAGCCCCGTGAAGCTTTCTTT. Translation gives CASSLGGQPREAFF.

The V call is TRBV5-4, the J call TRBJ1-1; 10 bases align to TRBD1. Trimming removed 0 bases from V and 11 bases from J; junction bases left unmatched: 10. There are 15 residues in the CDR3. Germline lookup yields CDR1 SGHNT and CDR2 YYREEE (reference sequence). The DNA for the CDR3 is TGTGCCAGCAGCTTGGAGGGACAGGGGCCACGTGGGGCTTTCTTT. It yields the protein CASSLEGQGPRGAFF.

This chain joins TRBV7-2 and TRBJ1-1; D unclear. V was pared by 2 bases and J by 10 bases, with 8 bases between. There are 11 residues in the CDR3. Germline V gene lookup returns CDR1 SGHTA and CDR2 FQGNSA. CDR3 coding DNA: TGTGCCAGCAGCTTAATCTCCACAGCTTTCTTT. Translated: CASSLISTAFF.

This clone turned up a few times. This chain connects TRBV6-1 to TRBJ1-1; 8 nucleotides match TRBD1. J was trimmed by 4 bases and V by 2 bases; bases with no gene match: 3. The CDR3 consists of 14 residues. Germline-derived CDR1 and CDR2 are MNHNS and SASEGT. The chain's CDR3 is CASSEPDRVTEAFF. The CDR3 DNA follows: TGTGCCAGCAGTGAACCGGACAGGGTCACTGAAGCTTTCTTT.

The DNA for the CDR3 is TGCAGTGCTCGATTTAACTATGGCTACACCTTC. Protein sequence: CSARFNYGYTF. The V call is TRBV20-1, the J call TRBJ1-2, with D unclear. Germline lookup yields CDR1 DFQATT and CDR2 SNEGSKA (reference sequence). This CDR3 comprises 11 residues. V lost 5 bases to trimming and J lost 1 base, with 5 bases between them.

The V and J genes are TRBV28 and TRBJ2-7; 11 bases fit TRBD1. The germline CDR1 and CDR2 sequences are MDHEN and SYDVKM. The V segment lost 8 bases and the J segment 2 bases; nucleotides outside the gene matches: 11. The length of the CDR3 is 16 residues. CDR3 amino acids: CASSTSGTGGTYEQYF. In nucleotides, the CDR3 is TGTGCCAGCTCCACTTCCGGGACAGGGGGGACCTACGAGCAGTACTTC.